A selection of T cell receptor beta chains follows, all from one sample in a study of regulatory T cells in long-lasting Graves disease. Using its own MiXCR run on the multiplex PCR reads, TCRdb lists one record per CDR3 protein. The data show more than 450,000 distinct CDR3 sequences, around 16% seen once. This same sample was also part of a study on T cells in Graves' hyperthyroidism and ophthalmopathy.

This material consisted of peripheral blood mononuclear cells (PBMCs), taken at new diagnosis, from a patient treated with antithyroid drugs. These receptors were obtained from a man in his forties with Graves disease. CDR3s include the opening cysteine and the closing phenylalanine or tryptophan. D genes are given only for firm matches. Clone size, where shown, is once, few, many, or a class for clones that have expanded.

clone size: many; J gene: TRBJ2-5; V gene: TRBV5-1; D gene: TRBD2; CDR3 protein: CASTPGGSETQYF; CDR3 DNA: TGCGCCAGCACCCCGGGGGGGTCAGAGACCCAGTACTTC
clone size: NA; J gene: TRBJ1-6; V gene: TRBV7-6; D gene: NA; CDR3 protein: CASSISYNSPLHF; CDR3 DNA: TGTGCCAGCAGCATCAGTTATAATTCACCCCTCCACTTT
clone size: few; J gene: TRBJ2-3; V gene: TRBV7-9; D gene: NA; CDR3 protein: CASSLGRDSTDTQYF; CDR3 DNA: TGTGCCAGCAGCTTAGGCAGGGATAGCACAGATACGCAGTATTTT
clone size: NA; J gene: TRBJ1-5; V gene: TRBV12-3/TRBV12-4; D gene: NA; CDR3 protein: CASSLSWSGQPQHF; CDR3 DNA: TGTGCCAGCAGTTTAAGTTGGTCGGGTCAGCCCCAGCATTTT
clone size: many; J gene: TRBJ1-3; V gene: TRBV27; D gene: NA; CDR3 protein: CASSLFPPGWSGNTIYF; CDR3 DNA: TGTGCCAGCAGTTTATTCCCCCCAGGGTGGTCTGGAAACACCATATATTTT
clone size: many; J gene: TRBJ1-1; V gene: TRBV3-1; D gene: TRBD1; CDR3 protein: CASSLSGGAPEAFF; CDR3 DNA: TGTGCCAGCAGCCTATCAGGGGGCGCCCCTGAAGCTTTCTTT
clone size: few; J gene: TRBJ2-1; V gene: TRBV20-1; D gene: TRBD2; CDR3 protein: CSARKSSGRAYNEQFF; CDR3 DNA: TGCAGTGCTAGGAAGTCGAGCGGGAGGGCCTACAATGAGCAGTTCTTC
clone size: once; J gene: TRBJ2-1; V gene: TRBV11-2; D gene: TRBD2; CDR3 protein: CGSSLDLAAYNEQFF; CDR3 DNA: TGTGGCAGCAGCTTAGACCTAGCGGCTTACAATGAGCAGTTCTTC
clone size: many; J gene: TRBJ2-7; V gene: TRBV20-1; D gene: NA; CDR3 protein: CSARDIGPSNEQYF; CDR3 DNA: TGCAGTGCTAGAGATATCGGGCCTTCTAACGAGCAGTACTTC
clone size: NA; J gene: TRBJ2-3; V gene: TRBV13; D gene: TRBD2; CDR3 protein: CASSLVRLAGGRDTQYF; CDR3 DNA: TGTGCCAGCAGCTTAGTTAGGCTAGCGGGAGGCAGAGATACGCAGTATTTT
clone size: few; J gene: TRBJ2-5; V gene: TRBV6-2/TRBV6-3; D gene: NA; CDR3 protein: CASSYYGGVGKTQYF; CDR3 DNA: TGTGCCAGCAGTTACTATGGCGGGGTTGGCAAGACCCAGTACTTC
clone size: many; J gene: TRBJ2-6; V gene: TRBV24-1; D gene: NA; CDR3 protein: CATSDFTASGANVLTF; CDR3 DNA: TGTGCCACCAGTGATTTTACGGCCTCCGGGGCCAACGTCCTGACTTTC
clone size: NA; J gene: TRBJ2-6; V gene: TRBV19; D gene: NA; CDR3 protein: CASGPGANVLTF; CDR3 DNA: TGTGCCTCGGGCCCAGGGGCCAACGTCCTGACTTTC
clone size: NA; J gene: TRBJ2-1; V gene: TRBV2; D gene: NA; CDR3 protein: CASSLSRQNEQFF; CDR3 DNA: TGTGCCAGCAGCCTTTCTCGACAGAACGAGCAGTTCTTC
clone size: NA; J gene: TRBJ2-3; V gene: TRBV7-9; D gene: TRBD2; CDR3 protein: CASSSRLAGDIDTQYF; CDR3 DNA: TGTGCCAGCAGCTCGCGACTAGCGGGAGATATAGATACGCAGTATTTT
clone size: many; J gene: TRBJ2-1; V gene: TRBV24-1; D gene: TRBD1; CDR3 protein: CATSDRGTGVHEQFF; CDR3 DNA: TGTGCCACCAGTGACAGAGGGACAGGGGTTCATGAGCAGTTCTTC
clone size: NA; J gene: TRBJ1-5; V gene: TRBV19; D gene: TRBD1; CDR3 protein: CASSSGQGRNQPQHF; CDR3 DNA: TGTGCCAGTAGTTCCGGACAGGGTAGAAATCAGCCCCAGCATTTT
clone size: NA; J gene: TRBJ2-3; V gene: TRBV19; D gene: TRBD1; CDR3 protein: CVSSIWGQVADTQYF; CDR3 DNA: TGTGTCAGTAGTATTTGGGGACAGGTCGCAGATACGCAGTATTTT
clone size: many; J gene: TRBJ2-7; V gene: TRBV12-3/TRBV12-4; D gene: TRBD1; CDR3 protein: CASSWGQGPAYEQYF; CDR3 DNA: TGTGCCAGCAGTTGGGGACAGGGGCCCGCCTACGAGCAGTACTTC
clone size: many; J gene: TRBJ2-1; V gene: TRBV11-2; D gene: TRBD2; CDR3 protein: CASRGLAGAEQFF; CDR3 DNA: TGTGCCAGCAGGGGACTAGCGGGTGCTGAGCAGTTCTTC
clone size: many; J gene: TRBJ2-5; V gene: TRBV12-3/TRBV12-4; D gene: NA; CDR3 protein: CASRPMGKGKETQYF; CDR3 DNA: TGTGCCAGCAGACCTATGGGGAAGGGGAAAGAGACCCAGTACTTC
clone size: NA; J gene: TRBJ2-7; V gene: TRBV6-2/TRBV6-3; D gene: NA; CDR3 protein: CASSYSTRAASYEQYF; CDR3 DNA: TGTGCCAGCAGTTACTCGACCCGGGCCGCTTCCTACGAGCAGTACTTC
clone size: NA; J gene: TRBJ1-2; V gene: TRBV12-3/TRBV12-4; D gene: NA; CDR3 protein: CASSFGDEDTF; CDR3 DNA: TGTGCCAGCAGTTTCGGGGACGAGGACACCTTC
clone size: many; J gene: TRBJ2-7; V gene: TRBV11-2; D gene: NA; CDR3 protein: CASSLDRVTYEQYF; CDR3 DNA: TGTGCCAGCAGCTTAGATAGGGTAACCTACGAGCAGTACTTC
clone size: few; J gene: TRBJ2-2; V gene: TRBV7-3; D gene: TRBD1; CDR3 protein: CASSLTWTGPGELFF; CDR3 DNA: TGTGCCAGCAGCCTTACGTGGACAGGGCCCGGGGAGCTGTTTTTT
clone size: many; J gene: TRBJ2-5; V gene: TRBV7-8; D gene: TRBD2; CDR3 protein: CASSSSGRETQYF; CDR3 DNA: TGTGCCAGCAGCTCTAGCGGGAGGGAGACCCAGTACTTC
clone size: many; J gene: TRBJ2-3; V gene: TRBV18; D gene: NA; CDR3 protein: CASSPYADTQYF; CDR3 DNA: TGTGCCAGCTCACCATACGCAGATACGCAGTATTTT
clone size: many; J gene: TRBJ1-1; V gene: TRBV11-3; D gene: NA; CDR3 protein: CASSSIPDSTEAFF; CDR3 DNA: TGTGCCAGCAGCTCTATCCCGGACAGCACTGAAGCTTTCTTT
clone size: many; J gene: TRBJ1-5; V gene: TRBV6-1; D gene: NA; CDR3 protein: CASSVDSNQPQHF; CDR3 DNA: TGTGCCAGCAGCGTGGACAGCAATCAGCCCCAGCATTTT
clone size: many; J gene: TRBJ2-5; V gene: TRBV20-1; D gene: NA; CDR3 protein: CSARETEETQYF; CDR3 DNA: TGCAGTGCTAGAGAAACCGAAGAGACCCAGTACTTC
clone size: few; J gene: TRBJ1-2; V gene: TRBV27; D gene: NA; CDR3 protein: CASRPTGRGGYTF; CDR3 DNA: TGTGCCAGCAGGCCGACGGGCCGAGGGGGCTACACCTTC
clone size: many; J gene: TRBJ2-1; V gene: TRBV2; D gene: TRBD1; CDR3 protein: CASSVFIDRDNYNEQFF; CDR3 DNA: TGTGCCAGCAGTGTTTTTATCGACAGGGACAACTACAATGAGCAGTTCTTC
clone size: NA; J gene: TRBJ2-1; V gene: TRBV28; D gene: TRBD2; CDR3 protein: CASSISSGSFVNEQFF; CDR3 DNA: TGTGCCAGCAGTATATCTAGCGGGAGTTTTGTCAATGAGCAGTTCTTC
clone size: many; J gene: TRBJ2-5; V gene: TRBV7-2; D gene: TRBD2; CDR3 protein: CARGVREGSGETQYF; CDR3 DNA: TGTGCCAGAGGGGTGCGGGAGGGATCCGGAGAGACCCAGTACTTC
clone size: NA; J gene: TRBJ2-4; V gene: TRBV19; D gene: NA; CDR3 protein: CASSTAGVNIQYF; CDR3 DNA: TGTGCCAGTAGTACGGCAGGGGTAAACATTCAGTACTTC
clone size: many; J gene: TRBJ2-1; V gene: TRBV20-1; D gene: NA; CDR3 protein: CSARDPAGVAYNEQFF; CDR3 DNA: TGCAGTGCTAGAGATCCGGCAGGGGTGGCCTACAATGAGCAGTTCTTC
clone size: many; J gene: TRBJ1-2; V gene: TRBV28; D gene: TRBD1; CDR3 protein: CASSTRDRINYGYTF; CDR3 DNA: TGTGCCAGCAGTACCCGGGACAGGATAAACTATGGCTACACCTTC
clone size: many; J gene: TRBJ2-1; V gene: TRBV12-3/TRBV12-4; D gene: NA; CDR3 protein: CASTQDSYNEQFF; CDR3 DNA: TGTGCCAGCACCCAGGACAGCTACAATGAGCAGTTCTTC
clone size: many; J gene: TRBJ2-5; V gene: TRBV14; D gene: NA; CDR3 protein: CASSQDPVETQYF; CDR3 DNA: TGTGCCAGCAGCCAAGATCCGGTAGAGACCCAGTACTTC
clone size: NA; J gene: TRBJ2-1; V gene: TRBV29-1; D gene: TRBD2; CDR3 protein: CSVVWGLGGNEQFF; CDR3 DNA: TGCAGCGTTGTATGGGGACTAGGGGGCAATGAGCAGTTCTTC
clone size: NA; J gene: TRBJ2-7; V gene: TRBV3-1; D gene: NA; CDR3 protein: CASSPIADSYEQYF; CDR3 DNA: TGTGCCAGCAGCCCCATAGCGGACTCCTACGAGCAGTACTTC
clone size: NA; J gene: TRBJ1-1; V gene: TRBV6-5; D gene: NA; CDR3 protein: CASSYSTSNTEAFF; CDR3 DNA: TGTGCCAGCAGTTACTCGACATCTAACACTGAAGCTTTCTTT
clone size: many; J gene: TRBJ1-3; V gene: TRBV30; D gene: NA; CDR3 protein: CAWSVLDPGFRNTIYF; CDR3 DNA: TGTGCCTGGAGTGTACTTGATCCGGGTTTTCGGAACACCATATATTTT
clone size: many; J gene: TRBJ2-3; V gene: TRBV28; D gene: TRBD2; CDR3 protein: CASSLWSGGTDTQYF; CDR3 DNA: TGTGCCAGCAGTTTATGGTCCGGGGGGACAGATACGCAGTATTTT
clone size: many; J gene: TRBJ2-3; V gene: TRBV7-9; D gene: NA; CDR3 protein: CASSGQQFTDTQYF; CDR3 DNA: TGTGCCAGCAGCGGACAGCAATTCACAGATACGCAGTATTTT
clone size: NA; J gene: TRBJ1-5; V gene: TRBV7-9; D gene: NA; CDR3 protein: CASSLGTAQGREQPQHF; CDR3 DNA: TGTGCCAGCAGCTTAGGGACCGCTCAGGGGAGGGAACAGCCCCAGCATTTT
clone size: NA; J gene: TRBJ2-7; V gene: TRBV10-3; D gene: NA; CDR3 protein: CAISLGSGRSEQYF; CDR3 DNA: TGTGCCATCAGCTTAGGGAGCGGAAGGAGCGAGCAGTACTTC
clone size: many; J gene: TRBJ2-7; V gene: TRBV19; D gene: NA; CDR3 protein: CASSGTPTYEQYF; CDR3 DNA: TGTGCCAGTAGTGGCACTCCAACCTACGAGCAGTACTTC
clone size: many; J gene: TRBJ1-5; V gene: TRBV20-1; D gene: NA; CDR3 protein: CSARGSSNQPQHF; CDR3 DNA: TGCAGTGCCAGAGGTAGTAGCAATCAGCCCCAGCATTTT
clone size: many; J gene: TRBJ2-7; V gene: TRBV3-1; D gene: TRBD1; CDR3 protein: CASSHAGTGWEQYF; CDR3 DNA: TGTGCCAGCAGCCACGCCGGGACAGGGTGGGAGCAGTACTTC
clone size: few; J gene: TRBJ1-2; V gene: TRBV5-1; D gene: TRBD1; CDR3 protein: CASSFGQGAKNYGYTF; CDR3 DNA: TGCGCCAGCAGCTTCGGACAGGGGGCGAAGAACTATGGCTACACCTTC
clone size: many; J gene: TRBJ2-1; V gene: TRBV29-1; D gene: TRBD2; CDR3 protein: CSVAGTSAYNEQFF; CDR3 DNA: TGCAGCGTCGCCGGGACTAGCGCCTACAATGAGCAGTTCTTC
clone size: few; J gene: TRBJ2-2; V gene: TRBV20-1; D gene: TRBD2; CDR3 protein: CSAREPGLGVGELFF; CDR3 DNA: TGCAGTGCTAGAGAACCGGGACTAGGGGTCGGGGAGCTGTTTTTT
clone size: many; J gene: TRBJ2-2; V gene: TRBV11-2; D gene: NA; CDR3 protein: CASPNSREHTGELFF; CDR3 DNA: TGTGCCAGCCCCAATTCCCGGGAGCACACCGGGGAGCTGTTTTTT
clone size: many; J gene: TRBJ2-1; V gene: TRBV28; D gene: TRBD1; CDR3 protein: CASSKTGAALYNEQFF; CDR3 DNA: TGTGCCAGCAGTAAGACAGGGGCAGCACTATACAATGAGCAGTTCTTC
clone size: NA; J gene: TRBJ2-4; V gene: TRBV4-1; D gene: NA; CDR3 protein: CASSQDFGKRGNIQYF; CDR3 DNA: TGCGCCAGCAGCCAAGACTTTGGGAAACGGGGGAACATTCAGTACTTC